This T cell receptor (beta chain) was documented in a study of blood T cell repertoires in COVID-19. Study in general: COVID-19 samples collected from the United States, Italy and Spain covered acute and convalescent phases.

The age range of participants was about 18 to 95 years, with residence in roughly 25 US areas. This clone was seen once. Per the study methods: Nucleated cell counts were estimated from reference gene primer amplification. Sequencing used immunoSEQ multiplex PCR; TCRdb keeps in-frame clones, though not all of them. D and trimming come from the DNA, and the V and J calls and clone size come from that table. The top ten hold about 10% of the sample, which has 390,000 or so clones, around nine tenths seen once. Sequencing was done on a sample of PBMCs or T cells enriched from blood (not recorded which). This receptor was identified in a woman aged 50 to 65 who had recovered from COVID-19.

The CDR3 sequence is CASRDVTGSELAFF. The CDR3 DNA reads TGTGCCAGCAGGGACGTTACAGGTTCTGAATTGGCTTTCTTT. The chain is built from TRBV27 and TRBJ1-1; D is perhaps TRBD1 (5 bases). Trimming took off 6 bases at V and 11 bases at J, with 22 bases between the two ends. Germline V CDR1 and CDR2: MNHEY, SMNVEV (reference sequence). This CDR3 has 14 amino acids.